Below, one T cell receptor (beta chain) is given with its context. The germline V gene encodes CDR1 SGHTA and CDR2 FQGNSA. The length of the CDR3 is 15 residues. V gave up 2 bases and J gave up 5 bases; unmatched junction bases: 3. Original processing notes: Counts of nucleated cells, estimated from reference gene primer amplification, were obtained. Clones were sequenced by immunoSEQ multiplex PCR, and TCRdb holds only the in-frame ones, with some missing. V, J and clone size are those of that table, while D and trimming were read from the DNA. The sample shows over 150,000 clones, under 85% of them seen only once. The sample comes from a study of blood T cell repertoires in COVID-19. At the level of the study: Sites across the United States, Italy and Spain contributed samples from acute and convalescent COVID-19. PBMCs, B-cell-depleted T cells, or T cells provided the cDNA or gDNA that made up the material.

This sequence originates from a woman aged 80 or over with acute or convalescent COVID-19. Sequencing was carried out using peripheral blood. The rearrangement joins TRBV7-2 to TRBJ1-6, with TRBD1 matching over 7 bases. CDR3: CASSLRDSDNSPLHF. CDR3 nucleotide sequence: TGTGCCAGCAGCTTACGGGACAGTGATAATTCACCCCTCCACTTT.